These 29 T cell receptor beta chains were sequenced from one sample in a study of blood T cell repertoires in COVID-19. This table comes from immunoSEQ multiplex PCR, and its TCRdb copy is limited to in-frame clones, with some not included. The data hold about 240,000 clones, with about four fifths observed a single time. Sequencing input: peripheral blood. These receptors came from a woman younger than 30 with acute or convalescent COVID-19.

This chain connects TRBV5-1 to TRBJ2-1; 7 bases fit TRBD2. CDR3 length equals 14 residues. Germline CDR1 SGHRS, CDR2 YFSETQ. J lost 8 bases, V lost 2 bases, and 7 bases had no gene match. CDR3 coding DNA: TGCGCCAGCAGCTTCGGGGGAGGGCGCCATGAGCAGTTCTTC. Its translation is CASSFGGGRHEQFF.

The CDR3 loop is CASRNRASHYEQYF. CDR3 DNA sequence: TGTGCCAGCAGGAACAGGGCAAGCCACTACGAGCAGTACTTC. V and J are TRBV6-5 and TRBJ2-7; D is possibly TRBD1 (6 bases). The CDR3 has 14 residues. The germline gives CDR1 MNHEY, CDR2 SVGAGI. V was cut by 6 bases and J by 3 bases, with 15 bases left in between.

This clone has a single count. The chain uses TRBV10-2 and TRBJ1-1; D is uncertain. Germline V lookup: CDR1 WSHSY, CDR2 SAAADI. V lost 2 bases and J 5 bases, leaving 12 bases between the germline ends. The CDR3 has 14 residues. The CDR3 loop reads CASSEGPGWTEAFF. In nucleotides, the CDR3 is TGCGCCAGCAGTGAGGGCCCGGGGTGGACTGAAGCTTTCTTT.

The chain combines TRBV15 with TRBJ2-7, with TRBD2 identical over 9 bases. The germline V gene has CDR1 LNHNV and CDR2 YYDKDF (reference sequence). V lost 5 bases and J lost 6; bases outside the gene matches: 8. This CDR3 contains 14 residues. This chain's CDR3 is CATSPLGLASEQYF. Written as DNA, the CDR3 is TGTGCCACCAGCCCACTGGGACTAGCATCCGAGCAGTACTTC.

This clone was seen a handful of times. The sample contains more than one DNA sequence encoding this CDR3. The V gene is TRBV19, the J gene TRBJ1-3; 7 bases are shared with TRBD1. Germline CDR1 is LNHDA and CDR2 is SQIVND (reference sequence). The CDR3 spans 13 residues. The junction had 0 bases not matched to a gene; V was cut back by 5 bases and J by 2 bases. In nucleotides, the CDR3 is TGTGCCAGTAGTGGGACAGCTGGAAACACCATATATTTT. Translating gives CASSGTAGNTIYF.

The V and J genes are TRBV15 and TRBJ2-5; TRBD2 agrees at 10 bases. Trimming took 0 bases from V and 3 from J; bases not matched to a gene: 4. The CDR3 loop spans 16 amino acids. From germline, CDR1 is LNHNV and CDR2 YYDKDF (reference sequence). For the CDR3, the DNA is TGTGCCACCAGCAGAGATTCGCTAGCGGGAGAAGAGACCCAGTACTTC. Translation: CATSRDSLAGEETQYF.

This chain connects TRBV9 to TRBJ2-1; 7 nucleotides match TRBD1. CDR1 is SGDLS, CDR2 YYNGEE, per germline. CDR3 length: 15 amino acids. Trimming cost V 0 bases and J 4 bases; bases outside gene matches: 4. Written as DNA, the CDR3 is TGTGCCAGCAGCGTAGGGGGGACAGAGTACAATGAGCAGTTCTTC. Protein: CASSVGGTEYNEQFF.

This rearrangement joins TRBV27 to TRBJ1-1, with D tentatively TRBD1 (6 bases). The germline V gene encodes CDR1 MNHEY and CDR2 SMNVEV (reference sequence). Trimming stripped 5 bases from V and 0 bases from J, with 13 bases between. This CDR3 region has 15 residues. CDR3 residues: CASSEYRAVNTEAFF. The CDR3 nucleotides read TGTGCCAGCAGTGAATACAGGGCCGTGAACACTGAAGCTTTCTTT.

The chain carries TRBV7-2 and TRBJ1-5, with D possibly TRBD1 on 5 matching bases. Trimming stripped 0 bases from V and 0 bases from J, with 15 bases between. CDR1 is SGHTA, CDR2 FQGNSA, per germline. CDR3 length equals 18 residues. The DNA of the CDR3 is TGTGCCAGCAGCTTAGCTGGCGGGGGTTCTTATAGCAATCAGCCCCAGCATTTT. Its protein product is CASSLAGGGSYSNQPQHF.

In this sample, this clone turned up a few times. The CDR3 bases are TGTGCCATCAGCAAACAGGGGGATACTGAAGCTTTCTTT. Its protein is CAISKQGDTEAFF. The rearrangement joins TRBV10-3 to TRBJ1-1; TRBD1 aligns across 8 bases. V dropped 6 bases and J dropped 5; count of bases not matched to a gene: 5. The germline CDR1 and CDR2 sequences are ENHRY and SYGVKD. The CDR3 covers 13 residues.

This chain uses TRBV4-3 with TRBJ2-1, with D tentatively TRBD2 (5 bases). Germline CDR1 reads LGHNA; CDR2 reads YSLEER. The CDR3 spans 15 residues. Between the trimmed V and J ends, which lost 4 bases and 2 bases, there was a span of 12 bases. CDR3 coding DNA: TGCGCCAGCAGCCGGACTTCCGAGACCTACAATGAGCAGTTCTTC. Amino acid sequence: CASSRTSETYNEQFF.

CDR3 DNA sequence: TGTGCCAGCAGTTCTTCTTTCCCTAGCGGCCTTTCCTATTTT. It is translated as CASSSSFPSGLSYF. The chain uses TRBV6-5 and TRBJ2-3; 7 bases fit TRBD2. The CDR3 totals 14 residues. The J segment lost 15 bases and the V segment lost 4 bases, leaving 16 bases of the junction unmatched. Looked up from germline, CDR1 is MNHEY and CDR2 is SVGAGI.

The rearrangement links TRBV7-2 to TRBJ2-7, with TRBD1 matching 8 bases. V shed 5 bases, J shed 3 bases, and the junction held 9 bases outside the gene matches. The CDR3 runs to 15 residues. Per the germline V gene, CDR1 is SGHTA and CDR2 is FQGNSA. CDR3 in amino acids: CASSGGTGAGYEQYF. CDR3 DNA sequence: TGTGCCAGCAGCGGGGGGACAGGAGCGGGCTACGAGCAGTACTTC.

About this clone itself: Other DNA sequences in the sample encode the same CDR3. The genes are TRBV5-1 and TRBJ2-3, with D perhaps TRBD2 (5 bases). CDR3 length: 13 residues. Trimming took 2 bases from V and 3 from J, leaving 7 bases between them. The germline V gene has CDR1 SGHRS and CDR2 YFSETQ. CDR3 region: CASSFGGTDTQYF. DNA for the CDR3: TGCGCCAGCAGCTTTGGCGGGACAGATACGCAGTATTTT.

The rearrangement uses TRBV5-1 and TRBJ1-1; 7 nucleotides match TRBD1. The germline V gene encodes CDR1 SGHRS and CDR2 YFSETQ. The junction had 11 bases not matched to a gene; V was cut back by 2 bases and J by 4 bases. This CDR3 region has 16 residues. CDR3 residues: CASSLQGMGQGTEAFF. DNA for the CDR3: TGCGCCAGCAGCTTACAGGGGATGGGACAAGGCACTGAAGCTTTCTTT.

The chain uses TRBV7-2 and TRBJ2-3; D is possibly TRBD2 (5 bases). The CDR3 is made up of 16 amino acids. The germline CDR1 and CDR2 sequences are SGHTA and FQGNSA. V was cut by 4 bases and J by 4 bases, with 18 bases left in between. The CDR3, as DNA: TGTGCCAGCAGCTCGCGAGCGGCCTGGCGGGCAGATACGCAGTATTTT. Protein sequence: CASSSRAAWRADTQYF.

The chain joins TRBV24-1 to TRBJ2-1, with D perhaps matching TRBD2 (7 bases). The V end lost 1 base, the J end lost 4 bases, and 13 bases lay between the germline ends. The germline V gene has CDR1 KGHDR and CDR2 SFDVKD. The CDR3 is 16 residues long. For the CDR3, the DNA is TGTGCCACCAGTGATTTAGGGGGAGGGCAATACAATGAGCAGTTCTTC. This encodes CATSDLGGGQYNEQFF.

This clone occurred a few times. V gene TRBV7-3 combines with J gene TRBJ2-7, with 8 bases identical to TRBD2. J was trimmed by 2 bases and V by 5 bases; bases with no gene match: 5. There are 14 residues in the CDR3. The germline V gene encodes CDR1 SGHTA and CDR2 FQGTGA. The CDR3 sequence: CASSPGRGPYEQYF. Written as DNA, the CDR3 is TGTGCCAGCAGCCCCGGGAGGGGACCCTACGAGCAGTACTTC.

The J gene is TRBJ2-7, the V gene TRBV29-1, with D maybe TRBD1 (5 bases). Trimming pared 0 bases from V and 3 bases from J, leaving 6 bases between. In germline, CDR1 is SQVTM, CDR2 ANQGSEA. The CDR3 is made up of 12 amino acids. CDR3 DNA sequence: TGCAGCGTTGAAGATCAGGGCTACGAGCAGTACTTC. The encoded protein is CSVEDQGYEQYF.

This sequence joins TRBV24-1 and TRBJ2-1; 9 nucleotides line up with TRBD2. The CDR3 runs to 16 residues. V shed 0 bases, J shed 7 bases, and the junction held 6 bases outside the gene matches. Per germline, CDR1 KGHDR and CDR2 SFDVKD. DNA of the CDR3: TGTGCCACCAGTGATTTGAGTAGCGGGAGATTAAATGAGCAGTTCTTC. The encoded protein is CATSDLSSGRLNEQFF.

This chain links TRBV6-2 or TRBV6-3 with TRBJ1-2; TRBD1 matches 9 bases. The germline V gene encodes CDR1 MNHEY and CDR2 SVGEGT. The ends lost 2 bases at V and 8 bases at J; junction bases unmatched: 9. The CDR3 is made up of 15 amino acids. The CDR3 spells CASSYGGQGAGGYTF. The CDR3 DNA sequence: TGTGCCAGCAGTTACGGGGGACAGGGAGCAGGAGGCTACACCTTC.

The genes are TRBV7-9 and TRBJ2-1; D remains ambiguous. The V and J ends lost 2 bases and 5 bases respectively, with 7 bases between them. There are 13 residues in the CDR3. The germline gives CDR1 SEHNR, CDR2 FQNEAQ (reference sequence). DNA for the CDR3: TGTGCCAGCAGCTTACGCGGTCACAATGAGCAGTTCTTC. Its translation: CASSLRGHNEQFF.

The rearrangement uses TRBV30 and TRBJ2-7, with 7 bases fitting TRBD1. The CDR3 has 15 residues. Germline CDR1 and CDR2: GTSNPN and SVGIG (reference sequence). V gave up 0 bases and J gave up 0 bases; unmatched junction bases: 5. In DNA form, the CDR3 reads TGTGCCTGGAGTGTACAGGACAGGAGCTCCTACGAGCAGTACTTC. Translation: CAWSVQDRSSYEQYF.

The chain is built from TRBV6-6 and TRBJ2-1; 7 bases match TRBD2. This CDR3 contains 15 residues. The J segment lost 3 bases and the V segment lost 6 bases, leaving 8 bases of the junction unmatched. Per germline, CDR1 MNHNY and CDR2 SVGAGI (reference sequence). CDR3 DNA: TGTGCCAGCAGGCTCGGACTAGAGGTCTACAATGAGCAGTTCTTC. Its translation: CASRLGLEVYNEQFF.

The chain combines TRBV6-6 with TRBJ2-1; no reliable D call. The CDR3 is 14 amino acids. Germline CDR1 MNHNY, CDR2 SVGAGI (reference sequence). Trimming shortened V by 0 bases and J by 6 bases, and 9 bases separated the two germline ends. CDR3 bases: TGTGCCAGCAGTTACTCAAGCTTTTCCAATGAGCAGTTCTTC. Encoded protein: CASSYSSFSNEQFF.

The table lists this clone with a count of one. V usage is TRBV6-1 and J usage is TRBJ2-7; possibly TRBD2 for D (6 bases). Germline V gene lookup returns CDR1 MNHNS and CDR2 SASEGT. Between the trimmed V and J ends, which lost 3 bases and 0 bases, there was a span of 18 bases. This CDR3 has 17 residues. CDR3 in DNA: TGTGCCAGCAGTGATTTACGGGGCGGGACCAGCTCCTACGAGCAGTACTTC. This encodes CASSDLRGGTSSYEQYF.

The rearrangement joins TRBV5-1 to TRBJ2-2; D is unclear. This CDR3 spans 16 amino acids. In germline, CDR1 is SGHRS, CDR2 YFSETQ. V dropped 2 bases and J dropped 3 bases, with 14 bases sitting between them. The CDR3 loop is CASSFGSGLDTGELFF. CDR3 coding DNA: TGCGCCAGCAGCTTTGGGTCCGGGTTGGACACCGGGGAGCTGTTTTTT.

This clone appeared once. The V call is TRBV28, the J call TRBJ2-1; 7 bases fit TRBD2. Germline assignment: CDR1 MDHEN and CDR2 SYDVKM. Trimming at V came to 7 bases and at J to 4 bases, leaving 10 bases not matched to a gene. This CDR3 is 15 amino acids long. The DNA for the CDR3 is TGTGCCAGCATGGGGGGGAGGGTGCTTTACAATGAGCAGTTCTTC. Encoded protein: CASMGGRVLYNEQFF.

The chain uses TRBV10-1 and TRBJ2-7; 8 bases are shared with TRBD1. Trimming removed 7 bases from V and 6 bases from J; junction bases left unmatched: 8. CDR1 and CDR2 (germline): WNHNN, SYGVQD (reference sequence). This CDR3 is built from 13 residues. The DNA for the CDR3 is TGCGCCAGCATGGACAGGGTTACCGGCGAGCAGTACTTC. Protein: CASMDRVTGEQYF.